These T cell receptor beta chains were read from a single sample in a study of blood T cell repertoires in COVID-19. Using immunoSEQ multiplex PCR, the repertoire was profiled, and TCRdb retains in-frame clones only, with some absent. The data contain approximately 220,000 clones, approximately 84% of them singletons. The specimen was peripheral blood. The receptors come from a man aged 50 to 59 with acute or convalescent COVID-19. Each CDR3 is given with its conserved first and last residue. A D gene is named only where the DNA matches it firmly. The size of a clone is reported for some rows only, either as once, few or many, or as a class for expanded clones.

>TRBV2|-|TRBJ2-3|-
CASSEVDRRVLTDTQYF
TGTGCCAGCAGTGAAGTGGACAGGAGGGTACTCACAGATACGCAGTATTTT
>TRBV6-5|TRBD1|TRBJ1-1|-
CASSSSGQGNTEAFF
TGTGCCAGCAGTTCCTCGGGACAGGGGAACACTGAAGCTTTCTTT
>TRBV6-5|TRBD2|TRBJ2-3|once
CASSYLVAGGTDTQYF
TGTGCCAGCAGTTACCTTGTGGCGGGGGGCACAGATACGCAGTATTTT
>TRBV19|TRBD1|TRBJ1-5|-
CASTSRGQGAGGQPQHF
TGTGCCAGTACCTCGAGGGGACAGGGGGCCGGAGGTCAGCCCCAGCATTTT
>TRBV27|-|TRBJ2-1|-
CASTIGGRSSYNEQFF
TGTGCCAGCACTATAGGGGGTCGTAGCTCCTACAATGAGCAGTTCTTC
>TRBV2|-|TRBJ2-2|-
CASNLEAGELFF
TGTGCCAGCAATTTGGAGGCCGGGGAGCTGTTTTTT
>TRBV5-1|-|TRBJ2-7|-
CASSPIRGAISYEQYF
TGCGCCAGCAGCCCCATCCGGGGGGCCATCTCCTACGAGCAGTACTTC
>TRBV5-6|-|TRBJ2-3|-
CASSRYRGGVPDTQYF
TGTGCCAGCAGCCGGTACAGGGGCGGGGTGCCAGATACGCAGTATTTT
>TRBV13|TRBD2|TRBJ2-1|once
CASSKERGIPNEQFF
TGTGCCAGCAGCAAGGAGCGGGGGATCCCCAATGAGCAGTTCTTC
>TRBV10-3|-|TRBJ1-5|-
CAIRNGEYQPQHF
TGTGCCATCAGAAATGGGGAGTATCAGCCCCAGCATTTT
>TRBV27|-|TRBJ1-5|-
CASAVSQTYSNQPQHF
TGTGCCTCCGCGGTGTCGCAAACCTATAGCAATCAGCCCCAGCATTTT
>TRBV27|-|TRBJ1-6|-
CASSLGQLLSSYNSPLHF
TGTGCCAGCAGTTTAGGTCAACTACTGAGCTCCTATAATTCACCCCTCCACTTT
>TRBV6-5|-|TRBJ1-1|-
CASSYSREANTEAFF
TGTGCCAGCAGTTACTCGAGGGAAGCGAACACTGAAGCTTTCTTT
>TRBV27|-|TRBJ1-5|once
CASSNGRIGDQPQHF
TGTGCCAGCAGTAACGGTCGGATCGGGGATCAGCCCCAGCATTTT
>TRBV9|TRBD2|TRBJ2-2|-
CASSRGLAGGTGELFF
TGTGCCAGCAGCAGGGGACTAGCGGGGGGCACCGGGGAGCTGTTTTTT
>TRBV7-9|-|TRBJ1-5|-
CASSPARVGPQHF
TGTGCCAGCAGCCCCGCCAGGGTAGGGCCCCAGCATTTT
>TRBV3-1/TRBV3-2|TRBD1|TRBJ1-4|-
CASSQERQGSEKLFF
TGTGCCAGCAGCCAAGAGCGACAGGGGAGTGAAAAACTGTTTTTT
>TRBV10-3|TRBD2|TRBJ2-3|-
CAISGPGLAGESDTQYF
TGTGCCATCAGCGGTCCGGGACTAGCGGGGGAGTCAGATACGCAGTATTTT
>TRBV29-1|-|TRBJ1-4|once
CSGVGAAPGEKLFF
TGCAGCGGTGTTGGGGCCGCACCTGGTGAAAAACTGTTTTTT
>TRBV29-1|-|TRBJ1-5|-
CSVRDSTYSNQPQHF
TGCAGCGTCCGAGATTCCACCTATAGCAATCAGCCCCAGCATTTT
>TRBV20-1|TRBD1|TRBJ1-2|-
CSASDRAARYGYTF
TGCAGTGCTAGTGACAGGGCGGCCCGCTATGGCTACACCTTC
>TRBV3-1/TRBV3-2|-|TRBJ2-3|-
CASSQGGNTDTQYF
TGTGCCAGCAGCCAAGGAGGGAACACAGATACGCAGTATTTT
>TRBV6-1|TRBD1|TRBJ1-2|few
CASSEAGQGAPYGYTF
TGTGCCAGCAGTGAAGCCGGACAGGGGGCTCCCTATGGCTACACCTTC
>TRBV5-4|-|TRBJ2-4|-
CASSLDGDVDIQYF
TGTGCCAGCAGCTTGGACGGGGATGTAGACATTCAGTACTTC
>TRBV3-1/TRBV3-2|-|TRBJ2-3|-
CASTPRKARTDTQYF
TGTGCCAGCACCCCCCGGAAGGCGAGGACAGATACGCAGTATTTT
>TRBV18|-|TRBJ2-5|-
CASSPLKQGNQETQYF
TGTGCCAGCTCACCACTGAAGCAGGGAAACCAAGAGACCCAGTACTTC
>TRBV5-6|-|TRBJ1-5|few
CASSLGGIGAQPQHF
TGTGCCAGCAGCTTGGGAGGGATCGGTGCCCAGCCCCAGCATTTT
>TRBV7-2|-|TRBJ2-5|-
CASSLGHPETQYF
TGTGCCAGCAGCTTGGGCCACCCAGAGACCCAGTACTTC
>TRBV11-2|-|TRBJ2-3|-
CASSLGDSATQYF
TGTGCCAGCAGCTTAGGGGACTCAGCGACGCAGTATTTT
>TRBV6-1|TRBD1|TRBJ1-5|-
CASSDKPGGDSNQPQHF
TGTGCCAGCAGTGACAAACCAGGGGGTGATAGCAATCAGCCCCAGCATTTT
>TRBV2|TRBD2|TRBJ2-2|-
CASSGLVAGELFF
TGTGCCAGCTCGGGACTAGTGGCCGGGGAGCTGTTTTTT
>TRBV7-6|TRBD1|TRBJ1-1|-
CASSLAGDSYTEAFF
TGTGCCAGCAGCTTAGCGGGGGACAGTTACACTGAAGCTTTCTTT
>TRBV7-9|-|TRBJ2-3|-
CASSLDIGRGTDTQYF
TGTGCCAGCAGCTTAGATATCGGCAGGGGCACAGATACGCAGTATTTT
>TRBV5-1|-|TRBJ1-1|-
CASCYTRNTEAFF
TGCGCCAGCTGCTACACAAGGAACACTGAAGCTTTCTTT
>TRBV6-5|TRBD2|TRBJ2-5|-
CASSYQRGGRETQYF
TGTGCCAGCAGTTACCAGCGGGGGGGCCGGGAGACCCAGTACTTC
>TRBV27|-|TRBJ2-1|once
CASRIGLNYNEQFF
TGTGCCAGCAGGATCGGACTGAACTACAATGAGCAGTTCTTC
>TRBV12-5|-|TRBJ1-2|-
CASGLVPPQGHYGYTF
TGTGCTAGTGGTTTGGTACCCCCACAGGGCCACTATGGCTACACCTTC
>TRBV2|-|TRBJ1-1|once
CASALEVVNTEAFF
TGTGCCAGCGCCTTAGAGGTGGTGAACACTGAAGCTTTCTTT
>TRBV3-1/TRBV3-2|TRBD1|TRBJ1-1|few
CASSPQNRGDTEAFF
TGTGCCAGCAGCCCCCAAAACAGGGGGGACACTGAAGCTTTCTTT